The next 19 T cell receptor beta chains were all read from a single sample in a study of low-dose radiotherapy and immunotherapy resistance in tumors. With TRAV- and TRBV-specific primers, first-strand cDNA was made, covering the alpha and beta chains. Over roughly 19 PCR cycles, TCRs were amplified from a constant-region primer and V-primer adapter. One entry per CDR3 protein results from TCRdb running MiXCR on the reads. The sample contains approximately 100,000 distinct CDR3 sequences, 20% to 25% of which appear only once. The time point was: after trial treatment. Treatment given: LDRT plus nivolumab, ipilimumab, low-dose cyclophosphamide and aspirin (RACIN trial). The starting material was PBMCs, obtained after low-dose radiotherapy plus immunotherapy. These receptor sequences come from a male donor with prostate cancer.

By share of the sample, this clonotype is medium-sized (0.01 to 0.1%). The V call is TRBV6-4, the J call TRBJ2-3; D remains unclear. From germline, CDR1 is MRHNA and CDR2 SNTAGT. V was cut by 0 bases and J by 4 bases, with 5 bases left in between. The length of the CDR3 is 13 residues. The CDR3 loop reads CASSDSSADTQYF. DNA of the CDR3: TGTGCCAGCAGTGACTCGAGCGCAGATACGCAGTATTTT.

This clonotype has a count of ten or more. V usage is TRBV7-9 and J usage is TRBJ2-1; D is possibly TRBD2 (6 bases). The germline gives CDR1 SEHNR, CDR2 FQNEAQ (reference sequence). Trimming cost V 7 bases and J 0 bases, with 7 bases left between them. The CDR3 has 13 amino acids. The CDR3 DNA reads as TGTGCCAGCATGGGGGGCTCCTACAATGAGCAGTTCTTC. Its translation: CASMGGSYNEQFF.

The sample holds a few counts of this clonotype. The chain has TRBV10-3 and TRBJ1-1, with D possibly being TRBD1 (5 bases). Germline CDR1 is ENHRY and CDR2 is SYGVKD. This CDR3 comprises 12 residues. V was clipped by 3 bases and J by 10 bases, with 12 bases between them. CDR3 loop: CAISDEGQVAFF. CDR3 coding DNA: TGTGCCATCAGTGATGAGGGGCAGGTAGCTTTCTTT.

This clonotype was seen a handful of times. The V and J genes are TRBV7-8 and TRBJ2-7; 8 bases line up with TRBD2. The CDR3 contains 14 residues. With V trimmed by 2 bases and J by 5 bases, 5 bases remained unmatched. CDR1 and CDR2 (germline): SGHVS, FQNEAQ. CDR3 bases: TGTGCCAGCAGCTTAAGGGGAGCGGGGGACGAGCAGTACTTC. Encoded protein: CASSLRGAGDEQYF.

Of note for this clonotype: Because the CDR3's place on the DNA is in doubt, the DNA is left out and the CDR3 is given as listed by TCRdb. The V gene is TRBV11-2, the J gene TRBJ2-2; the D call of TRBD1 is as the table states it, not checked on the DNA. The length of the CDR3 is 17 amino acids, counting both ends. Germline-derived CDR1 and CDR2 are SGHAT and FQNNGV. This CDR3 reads CASSLVTGFTGELFFFF.

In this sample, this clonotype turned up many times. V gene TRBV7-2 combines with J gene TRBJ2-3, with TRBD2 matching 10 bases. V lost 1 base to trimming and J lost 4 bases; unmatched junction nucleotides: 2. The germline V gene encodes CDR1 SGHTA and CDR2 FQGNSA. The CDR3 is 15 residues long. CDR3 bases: TGTGCCAGCAGCTTAGGGACTAGCGGATCAGATACGCAGTATTTT. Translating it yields CASSLGTSGSDTQYF.

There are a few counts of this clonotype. DNA for the CDR3: TGTGCCACCAGTGATTGGGCGAATGAGCAGTTCTTC. This sequence encodes CATSDWANEQFF. The chain couples TRBV24-1 to TRBJ2-1; D unresolved. CDR3 length: 12 residues. Germline CDR1 is KGHDR and CDR2 is SFDVKD. Trimming stripped 2 bases from V and 7 bases from J, with 5 bases between.

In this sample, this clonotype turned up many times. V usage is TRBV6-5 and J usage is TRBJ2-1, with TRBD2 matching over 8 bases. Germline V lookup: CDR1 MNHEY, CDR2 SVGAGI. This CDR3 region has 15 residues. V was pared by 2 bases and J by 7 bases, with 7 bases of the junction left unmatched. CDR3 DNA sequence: TGTGCCAGCAGTTACGCTCCTCGGGGGGGGAATGAGCAGTTCTTC. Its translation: CASSYAPRGGNEQFF.

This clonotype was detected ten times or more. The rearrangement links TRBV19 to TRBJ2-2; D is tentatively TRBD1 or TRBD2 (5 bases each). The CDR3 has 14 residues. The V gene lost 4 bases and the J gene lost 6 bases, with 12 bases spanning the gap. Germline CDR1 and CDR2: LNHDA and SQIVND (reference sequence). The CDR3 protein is CASSRGTVAGELFF. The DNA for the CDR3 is TGTGCCAGTAGTAGAGGGACCGTCGCCGGGGAGCTGTTTTTT.

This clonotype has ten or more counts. The CDR3 DNA follows: TGTGCCAGCTCACCACTCCCCCGAGGGACCGAGCAGTACTTC. Protein product: CASSPLPRGTEQYF. The chain combines TRBV18 with TRBJ2-7, with D possibly being TRBD1 or TRBD2 (5 bases each). V was shortened by 1 base and J by 6 bases, with 13 bases between the two germline ends. Germline CDR1 reads KGHSH; CDR2 reads LQKENI. The CDR3 is made up of 14 amino acids.

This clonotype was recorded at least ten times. The CDR3 nucleotides are TGTGCCAGCAGTTACCCACAGGGACTCTATGGCTACACCTTC. Amino acids: CASSYPQGLYGYTF. This chain joins TRBV6-2 or TRBV6-3 and TRBJ1-2; possible D gene TRBD1, 6 bases. This CDR3 has 14 residues. V lost 2 bases and J 4 bases, leaving 11 bases between the germline ends. Germline V gene lookup returns CDR1 MNHEY and CDR2 SVGEGT.

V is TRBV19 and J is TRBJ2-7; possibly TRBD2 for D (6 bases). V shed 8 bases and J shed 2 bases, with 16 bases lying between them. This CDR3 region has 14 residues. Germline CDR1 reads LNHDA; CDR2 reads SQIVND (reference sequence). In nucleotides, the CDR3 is TGTGCCAGTCGGAGGGACCCGGGAACCTACGAGCAGTACTTC. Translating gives CASRRDPGTYEQYF.

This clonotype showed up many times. The DNA for the CDR3 is TGTGCCAGCAGCGCTCCGCTTTCCGGCTACACCTTC. Its protein is CASSAPLSGYTF. V usage is TRBV9 and J usage is TRBJ1-2, with unresolved D. Germline lookup yields CDR1 SGDLS and CDR2 YYNGEE. CDR3 size: 12 residues. Trimming left V 3 bases short and J 8 bases short, with 11 bases between.

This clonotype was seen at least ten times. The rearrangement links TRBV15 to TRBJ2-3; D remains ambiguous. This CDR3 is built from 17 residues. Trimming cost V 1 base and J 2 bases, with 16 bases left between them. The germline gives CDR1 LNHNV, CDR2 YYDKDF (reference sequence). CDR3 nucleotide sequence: TGTGCCACCAGCAGAGTGGGTCGATTATTCGACACAGATACGCAGTATTTT. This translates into CATSRVGRLFDTDTQYF.

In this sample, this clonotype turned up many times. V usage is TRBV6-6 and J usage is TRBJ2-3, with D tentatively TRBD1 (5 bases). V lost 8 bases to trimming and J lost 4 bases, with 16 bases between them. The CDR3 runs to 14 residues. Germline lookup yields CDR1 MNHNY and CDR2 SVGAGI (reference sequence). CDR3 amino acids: CASRPFREPDTQYF. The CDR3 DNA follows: TGTGCCAGCCGCCCCTTCAGGGAACCAGATACGCAGTATTTT.

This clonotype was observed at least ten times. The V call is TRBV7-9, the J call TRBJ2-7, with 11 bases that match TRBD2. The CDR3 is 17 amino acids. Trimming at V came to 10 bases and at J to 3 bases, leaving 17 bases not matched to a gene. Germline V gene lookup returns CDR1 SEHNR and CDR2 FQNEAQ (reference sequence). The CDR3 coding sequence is TGTGCCATCCTAACAGGGACTAGCGGAGATCTCCACTACGAGCAGTACTTC. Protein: CAILTGTSGDLHYEQYF.

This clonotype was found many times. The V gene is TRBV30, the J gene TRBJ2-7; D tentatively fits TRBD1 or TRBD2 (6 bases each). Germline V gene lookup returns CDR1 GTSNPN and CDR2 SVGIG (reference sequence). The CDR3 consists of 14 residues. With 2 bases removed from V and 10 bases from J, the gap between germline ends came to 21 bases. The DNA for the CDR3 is TGTGCCTGGAGTAGGGGGACTCGGCGTAGGGAACAGTACTTC. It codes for CAWSRGTRRREQYF.

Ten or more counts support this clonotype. CDR3 DNA sequence: TGTGCCAGCCAGGAGGGGATAAACACCGGGGAGCTGTTTTTT. This gives the protein CASQEGINTGELFF. The chain links TRBV7-3 to TRBJ2-2; TRBD2 is a possible D gene (6 bases). This CDR3 contains 14 residues. Trimming left V 8 bases short and J 2 bases short, with 12 bases between. Germline lookup yields CDR1 SGHTA and CDR2 FQGTGA.

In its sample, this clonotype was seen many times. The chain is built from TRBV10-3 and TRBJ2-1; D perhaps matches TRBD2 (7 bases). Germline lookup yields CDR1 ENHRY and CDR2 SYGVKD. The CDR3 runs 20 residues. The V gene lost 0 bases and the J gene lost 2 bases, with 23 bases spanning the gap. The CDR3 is CAISESILTGKGGTYNEQFF. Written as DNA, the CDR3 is TGTGCCATCAGTGAGTCGATTCTCACGGGGAAGGGGGGGACCTACAATGAGCAGTTCTTC.